The TCR beta chain under discussion was sequenced for a study of technical replicates of blood from several donors (dated by TCRdb to 2015 to 2018). Libraries were constructed by the immunoSEQ multiplex PCR assay. TCRdb's version of the immuneACCESS table is confined to in-frame rearrangements and falls short of the full clone set. An unresolved V gene accounts for under half of the shortfall where checked; the remainder is of unknown origin. Present in this sample are approximately 9,000 clones, around 92% of which were seen just once. The ten largest make up roughly 10% of the sample. Concerning this clone: Its antigen is unknown. The record has no base qualities; no much larger clone is one base away.

The CDR3 has 17 amino acids, counting the end cysteine and phenylalanine. The kept DNA is CDR3 alone, 51 bases in frame from the first base. V trim: 9 bases; J trim: 6 bases; unmatched bases: 19. CDR1 MNHEY and CDR2 SMNVEV are derived from the germline V gene (reference sequence). The sample was PBMCs. This receptor was taken from a human donor in good health. The V gene is TRBV27 and the J gene is TRBJ1-2; 10 central bases correspond to TRBD1. This receptor carries the CDR3 CARRLRDRGRRRDGYTF. The nucleotide sequence reads as follows: TGTGCCAGACGTCTTAGGGACAGGGGCCGTCGTAGAGATGGCTACACCTTC.